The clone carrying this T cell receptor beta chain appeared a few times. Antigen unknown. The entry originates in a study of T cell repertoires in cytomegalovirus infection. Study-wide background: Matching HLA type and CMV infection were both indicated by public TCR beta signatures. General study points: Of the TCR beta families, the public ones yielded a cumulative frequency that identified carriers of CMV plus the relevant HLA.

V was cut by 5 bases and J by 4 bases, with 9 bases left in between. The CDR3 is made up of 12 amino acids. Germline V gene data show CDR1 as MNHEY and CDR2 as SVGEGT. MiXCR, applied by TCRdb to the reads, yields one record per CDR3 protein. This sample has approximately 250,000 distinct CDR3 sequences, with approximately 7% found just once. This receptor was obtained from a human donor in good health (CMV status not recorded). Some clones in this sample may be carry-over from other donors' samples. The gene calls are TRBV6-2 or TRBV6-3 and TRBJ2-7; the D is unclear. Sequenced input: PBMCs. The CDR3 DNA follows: TGTGCCAGCAGTGACGTTGCGTACGAGCAGTACTTC. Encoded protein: CASSDVAYEQYF.